A selection of T cell receptor beta chains follows, all from one sample in a study of T cell responses to AZD1222 COVID-19 vaccine. Libraries were prepared by immunoSEQ multiplex PCR; TCRdb keeps only in-frame clonotypes and omits some of them. Of around 180,000 clones in the sample, around 94% were seen once. Sequences were derived from peripheral blood, sampled 28 days after the second AZD1222 dose. These receptors originate from an adult who received the AZD1222 COVID-19 vaccine. CDR3s include the opening cysteine and the closing phenylalanine or tryptophan. D genes are given only for firm matches. Part of the rows lack a size; the others show once, few, many or a class for expanded clones.

J	length	D	V	size	CDR3	DNA
TRBJ2-1	16	.	TRBV28	.	CASSSSQGMVYNEQFF	TGTGCCAGCAGTTCTTCACAGGGCATGGTCTACAATGAGCAGTTCTTC
TRBJ1-4	12	.	TRBV7-9	.	CATPTTAEKLFF	TGTGCCACCCCGACCACTGCTGAAAAACTGTTTTTT
TRBJ2-1	11	.	TRBV11-2	.	CASGGPNEQFF	TGTGCCAGCGGGGGACCCAATGAGCAGTTCTTC
TRBJ2-3	17	TRBD2	TRBV7-3	.	CASSISGTSGVVDTQYF	TGTGCCAGCAGCATTTCCGGGACTAGCGGGGTAGTAGATACGCAGTATTTT
TRBJ1-1	14	.	TRBV2	.	CASSLAQGGTEAFF	TGTGCCAGCAGTTTGGCCCAGGGTGGTACTGAAGCTTTCTTT
TRBJ2-1	15	TRBD2	TRBV7-6	once	CASSFLAGRYNEQFF	TGTGCCAGCAGCTTTCTAGCGGGTCGCTACAATGAGCAGTTCTTC
TRBJ2-3	11	.	TRBV18	.	CASSSTDTQYF	TGTGCCAGCTCTAGCACAGATACGCAGTATTTT
TRBJ1-1	12	.	TRBV7-8	.	CADGPGNTEAFF	TGTGCCGATGGTCCAGGGAACACTGAAGCTTTCTTT
TRBJ2-7	16	TRBD2	TRBV6-6	.	CASSYVISGSSYEQYF	TGTGCCAGCAGTTACGTCATTAGCGGGAGTTCATACGAGCAGTACTTC
TRBJ2-2	12	.	TRBV18	.	CASSFGLGELFF	TGTGCCAGCTCTTTTGGCCTCGGGGAGCTGTTTTTT
TRBJ2-1	15	.	TRBV5-1	once	CASSLHPGTGNEQFF	TGCGCCAGCAGCTTGCACCCGGGGACGGGGAATGAGCAGTTCTTC
TRBJ1-1	15	.	TRBV19	once	CASSGTNRMNTEAFF	TGTGCCAGTTCCGGGACCAACCGCATGAACACTGAAGCTTTCTTT
TRBJ1-1	14	TRBD1	TRBV6-5	.	CASRRGIQGVEAFF	TGTGCCAGCAGACGTGGGATCCAGGGGGTCGAAGCTTTCTTT
TRBJ2-7	13	.	TRBV28	.	CASSSIGGYEQYF	TGTGCCAGCAGTTCGATCGGGGGATACGAGCAGTACTTC
TRBJ1-2	14	.	TRBV27	.	CASSLEQGNYGYTF	TGTGCCAGCAGTTTAGAACAGGGCAACTATGGCTACACCTTC
TRBJ1-2	13	.	TRBV12-3/TRBV12-4	.	CASRRQEGYGYTF	TGTGCCAGCAGACGACAGGAGGGCTATGGCTACACCTTC
TRBJ1-2	12	.	TRBV30	.	CAWSVTGFGYTF	TGTGCCTGGAGCGTTACAGGGTTTGGCTACACCTTC
TRBJ1-1	13	.	TRBV6-5	.	CASVLGGAGKAFF	TGTGCCAGCGTCCTAGGGGGGGCCGGAAAAGCTTTCTTT
TRBJ1-5	13	.	TRBV6-5	once	CASSFALDQPQHF	TGTGCCAGCAGCTTCGCATTGGATCAGCCCCAGCATTTT
TRBJ2-7	17	.	TRBV27	.	CASSSNRPGRASYEQYF	TGTGCCAGCAGTTCCAACCGACCCGGCAGGGCGTCCTACGAGCAGTACTTC